One TCR beta chain is described in this entry. What it binds is unknown. The data originate from a study of shared clonotypes between healthy human individuals. Study context: CD4 naive and memory got three plates each, CD8 naive two, CD8 memory one.

Generated by immunoSEQ multiplex PCR, the TCRdb table keeps only in-frame clones and is missing some. The table records 1 million to 1.2 million clones, 70% to 80% of them present only once. Donation came from healthy HIV-negative adults that had no recent acute infections or vaccinations. This CDR3 has 13 amino acids. In germline, CDR1 is SNHLY, CDR2 FYNNEI. The V end lost 5 bases, the J end lost 0 bases, and 7 bases lay between the germline ends. Points from the study as a whole: Investigators collected only blood, and repertoires in tissues likely differ. Non-shared clonotypes were found to have lower generation probabilities than the clonotypes that were shared by all four of the sorted-subset donors.

This TCR was recovered from a man in his late teens or twenties in good health. Some clones in this sample may be carry-over from other donors' samples. Sequencing input: memory CD4+ T cells from PBMCs. Subset described: CD45RA-negative fraction. The V and J genes are TRBV2 and TRBJ1-1; D unclear. The CDR3 region is CASSTLMNTEAFF. The CDR3 region has the DNA TGTGCCAGCAGTACACTTATGAACACTGAAGCTTTCTTT.